Below are 5 T cell receptor beta chains sequenced from a single sample in a study of shared clonotypes between healthy human individuals. Generated by immunoSEQ multiplex PCR, the TCRdb table keeps only in-frame clones and is missing some. The repertoire holds roughly 1.4 million clones, around 98.5% seen once, with about 0.34% in the top ten. The material sequenced was naive CD4+ T cells sorted from blood. Subset of the sample: CD45RA+ positively selected. These receptors were taken from a man aged 30 to 45 in good health.

The V and J genes are TRBV5-5 and TRBJ1-3; D possibly corresponds to TRBD1 (6 bases). Germline V gives CDR1 SGHKS, CDR2 YYEKEE (reference sequence). This CDR3 region has 15 residues. V was pared by 7 bases and J by 4 bases, with 18 bases between. The CDR3 sequence: CASLHYGGAGNTIYF. The CDR3 DNA reads TGTGCCAGCCTCCATTACGGGGGCGCCGGAAACACCATATATTTT.

This sequence joins TRBV9 and TRBJ2-3; 7 positions agree with TRBD2. J gave up 2 bases and V 5 bases, and 5 bases lay outside the gene matches. The CDR3 covers 14 residues. Germline values: CDR1 SGDLS, CDR2 YYNGEE. This chain's CDR3 is CASSARGDTDTQYF. The CDR3 coding sequence is TGTGCCAGCAGTGCTCGGGGGGACACAGATACGCAGTATTTT.

The chain recombines TRBV7-2 with TRBJ2-7; no reliable D call. The CDR3 is 16 residues long. Trimming stripped 4 bases from V and 0 bases from J, with 16 bases between. CDR1 is SGHTA and CDR2 is FQGNSA in the germline V gene. CDR3 in amino acids: CASSSLWTAGSYEQYF. CDR3 DNA: TGTGCCAGCAGCTCATTATGGACGGCAGGCTCCTACGAGCAGTACTTC.

The V and J genes are TRBV7-6 and TRBJ2-3, with D perhaps matching TRBD2 (6 bases). This CDR3 has 14 residues. The V end was cut by 5 bases, the J end by 0 bases, with 9 bases between. CDR1 is SGHVS and CDR2 is FNYEAQ in the germline V gene. The CDR3 region is CASSPGLSTDTQYF. The CDR3 nucleotides are TGTGCCAGCAGCCCGGGACTCAGCACAGATACGCAGTATTTT.

The V gene is TRBV28, the J gene TRBJ2-7; 11 bases are a match to TRBD2. This CDR3 has 14 amino acids. Germline V gene lookup returns CDR1 MDHEN and CDR2 SYDVKM. The V gene end was trimmed by 6 bases and the J gene end by 3 bases; junction bases not matched to a gene: 4. CDR3 residues: CASRASGRNYEQYF. CDR3 coding DNA: TGTGCCAGCAGGGCTAGCGGGAGGAACTACGAGCAGTACTTC.